The present T cell receptor (beta chain) was sequenced within a study of technical replicates of blood from a few donors. Clones were sequenced by immunoSEQ multiplex PCR, and TCRdb holds only the in-frame ones, with some missing. Of roughly 50,000 clones listed, 80% to 95% are singletons. The CDR3 runs 13 residues. V trimming: 4 bases; J trimming: 9 bases; junction bases outside the gene matches: 4. The germline gives CDR1 SGHNT, CDR2 YYREEE (reference sequence). The chain carries TRBV5-4 and TRBJ1-6, with 7 bases that match TRBD1. Input material: PBMCs. The source is a human donor in good health. Some clones in this sample may be carry-over from other donors' samples. The CDR3 sequence: CASSPGDSSPLHF. CDR3 sequence (DNA): TGTGCCAGCAGCCCCGGGGACAGTTCACCCCTCCACTTT. Looking up the rest from reference TRBV5-4 and TRBJ1-6 gives the full variable domain: ETGVTQSPTHLIKTRGQQVTLRCSSQSGHNTVSWYQQALGQGPQFIFQYYREEENGRGNFPPRFSGLQFPNYSSELNVNALELDDSALYLCASSPGDSSPLHFGNGTRLTVT.